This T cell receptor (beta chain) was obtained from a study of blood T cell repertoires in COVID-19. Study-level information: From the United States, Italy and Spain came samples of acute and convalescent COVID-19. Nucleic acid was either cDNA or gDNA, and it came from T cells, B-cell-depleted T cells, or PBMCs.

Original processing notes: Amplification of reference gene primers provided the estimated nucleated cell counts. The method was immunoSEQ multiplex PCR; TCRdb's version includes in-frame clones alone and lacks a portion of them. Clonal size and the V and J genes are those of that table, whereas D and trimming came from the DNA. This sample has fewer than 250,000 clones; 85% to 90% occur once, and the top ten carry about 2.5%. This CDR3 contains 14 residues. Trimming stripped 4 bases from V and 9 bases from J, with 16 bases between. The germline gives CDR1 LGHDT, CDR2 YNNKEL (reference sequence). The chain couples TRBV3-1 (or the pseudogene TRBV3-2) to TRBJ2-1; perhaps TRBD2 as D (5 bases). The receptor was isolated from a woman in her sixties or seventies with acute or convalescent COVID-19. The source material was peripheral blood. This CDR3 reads CASSPPVGTSEQFF. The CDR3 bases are TGTGCCAGCAGCCCCCCCGTGGGTACTAGTGAGCAGTTCTTC.